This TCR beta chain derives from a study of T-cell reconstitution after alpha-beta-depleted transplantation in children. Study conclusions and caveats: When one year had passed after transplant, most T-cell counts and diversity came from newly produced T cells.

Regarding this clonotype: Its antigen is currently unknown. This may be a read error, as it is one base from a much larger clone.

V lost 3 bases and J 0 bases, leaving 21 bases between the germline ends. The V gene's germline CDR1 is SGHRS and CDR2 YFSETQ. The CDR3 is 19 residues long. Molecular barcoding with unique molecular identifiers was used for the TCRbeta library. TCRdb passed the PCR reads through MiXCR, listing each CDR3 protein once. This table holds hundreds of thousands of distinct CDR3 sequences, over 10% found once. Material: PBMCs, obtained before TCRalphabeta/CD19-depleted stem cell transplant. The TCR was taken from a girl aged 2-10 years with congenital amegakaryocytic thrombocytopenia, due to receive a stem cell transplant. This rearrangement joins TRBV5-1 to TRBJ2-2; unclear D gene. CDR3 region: CASSSETWISHTNTGELFF. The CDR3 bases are TGCGCCAGCAGCTCCGAGACTTGGATTAGCCATACGAACACCGGGGAGCTGTTTTTT.